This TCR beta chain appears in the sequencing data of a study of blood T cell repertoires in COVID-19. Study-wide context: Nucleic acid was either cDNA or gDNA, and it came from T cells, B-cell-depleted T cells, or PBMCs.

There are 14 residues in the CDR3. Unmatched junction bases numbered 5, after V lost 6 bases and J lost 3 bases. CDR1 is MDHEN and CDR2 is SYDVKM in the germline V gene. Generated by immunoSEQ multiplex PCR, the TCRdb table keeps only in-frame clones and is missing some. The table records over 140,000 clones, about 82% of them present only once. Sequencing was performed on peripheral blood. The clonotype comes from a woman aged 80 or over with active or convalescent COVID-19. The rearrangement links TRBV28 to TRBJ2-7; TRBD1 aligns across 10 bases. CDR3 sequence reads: CASSWGQGNYEQYF. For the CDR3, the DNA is TGTGCCAGCAGCTGGGGACAGGGGAACTACGAGCAGTACTTC.